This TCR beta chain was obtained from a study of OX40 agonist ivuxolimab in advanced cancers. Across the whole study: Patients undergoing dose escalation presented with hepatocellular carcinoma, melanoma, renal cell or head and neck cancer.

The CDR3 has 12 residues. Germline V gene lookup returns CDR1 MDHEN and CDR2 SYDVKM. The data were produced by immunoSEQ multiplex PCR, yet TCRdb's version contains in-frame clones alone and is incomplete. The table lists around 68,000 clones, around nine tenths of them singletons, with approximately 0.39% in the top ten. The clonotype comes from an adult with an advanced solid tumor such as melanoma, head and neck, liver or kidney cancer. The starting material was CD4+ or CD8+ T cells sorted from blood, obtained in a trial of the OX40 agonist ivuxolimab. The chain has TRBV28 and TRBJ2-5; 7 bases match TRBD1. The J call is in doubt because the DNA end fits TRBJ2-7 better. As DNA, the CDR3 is TGTGCCATTCGGGGACAGATCAACGAGCAGTACTTC. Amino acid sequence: CAIRGQINEQYF.